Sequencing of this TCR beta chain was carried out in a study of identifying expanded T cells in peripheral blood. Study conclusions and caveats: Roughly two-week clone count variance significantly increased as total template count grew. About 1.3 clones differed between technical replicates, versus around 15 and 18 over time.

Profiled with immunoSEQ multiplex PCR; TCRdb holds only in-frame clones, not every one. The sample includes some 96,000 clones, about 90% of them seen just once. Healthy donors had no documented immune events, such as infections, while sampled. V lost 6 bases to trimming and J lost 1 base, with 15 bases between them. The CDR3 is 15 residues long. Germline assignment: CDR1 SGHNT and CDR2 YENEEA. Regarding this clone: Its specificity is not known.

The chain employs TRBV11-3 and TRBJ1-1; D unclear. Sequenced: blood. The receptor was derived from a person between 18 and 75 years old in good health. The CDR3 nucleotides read TGTGCCAGCAGGCTAATAGGGTCTCAGAACACTGAAGCTTTCTTT. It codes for CASRLIGSQNTEAFF. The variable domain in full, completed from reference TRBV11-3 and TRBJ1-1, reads EAGVVQSPRYKIIEKKQPVAFWCNPISGHNTLYWYLQNLGQGPELLIRYENEEAVDDSQLPKDRFSAERLKGVDSTLKIQPAELGDSAVYLCASRLIGSQNTEAFFGQGTRLTVV.